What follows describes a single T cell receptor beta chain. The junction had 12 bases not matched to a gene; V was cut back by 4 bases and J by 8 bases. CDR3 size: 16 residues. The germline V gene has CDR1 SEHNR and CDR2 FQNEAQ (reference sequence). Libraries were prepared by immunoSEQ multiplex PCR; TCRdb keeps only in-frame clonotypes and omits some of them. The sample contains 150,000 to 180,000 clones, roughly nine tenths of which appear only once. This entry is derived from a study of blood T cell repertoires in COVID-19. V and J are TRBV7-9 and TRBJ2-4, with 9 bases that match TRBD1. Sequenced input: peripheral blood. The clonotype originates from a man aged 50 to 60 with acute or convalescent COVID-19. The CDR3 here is CASSSQDRGYGDIQYF. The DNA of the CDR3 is TGTGCCAGCAGCTCCCAGGACAGGGGATATGGGGACATTCAGTACTTC.